This T cell receptor (beta chain) stems from a study of T cells in Graves' hyperthyroidism and ophthalmopathy. Regions amplified from RNA transcripts were the TCR beta CDR3 regions. The primer set for the first-round RT-PCR of the TCR CDR3 was HTBI. MiXCR was run by TCRdb on the multiplex PCR reads, yielding one entry per CDR3 protein. The sample gives approximately 400,000 distinct CDR3 sequences, less than 15% of which show up once; about a fifth is in the top ten. The length of the CDR3 is 15 residues. Trimming left V 1 base short and J 0 bases short, with 10 bases between. Germline V gene lookup returns CDR1 SGHDN and CDR2 FVKESK. This clonotype was recorded many times. Any patient presenting with uncontrolled infection, other autoimmune disease, pregnancy or lactation was left out. Fresh 10 ml peripheral blood yielded PBMCs.

The genes are TRBV14 and TRBJ2-7; weak D call: TRBD2 (6 bases). The sequence was obtained from a man younger than 45 with Graves' hyperthyroidism that later progressed to Graves' ophthalmopathy. The material sequenced was blood. The CDR3 spells CASSQGSGFSYEQYF. CDR3 in DNA: TGTGCCAGCAGCCAAGGGAGCGGGTTCTCCTACGAGCAGTACTTC.